This paragraph covers one T cell receptor beta chain sequence. The antigen is unknown. Before any sequencing was done, the ViraFEST assay used viral peptide pools to expand antigen-specific CD4+ T cells. The culture ran for roughly ten days, and then CD4+ T cells were isolated. No vaccinee had earlier SARS-CoV-2 infection, and nucleocapsid antibodies were negative. Each culture had half its medium swapped for IL-2 medium on days 3 and 7. Profiled with immunoSEQ multiplex PCR; TCRdb holds only in-frame clones, not every one. The data show about 41,000 clones, under 70% seen once. The data are from a study of vaccination effects on CD4 cells after COVID-19. J gave up 12 bases and V 3 bases, and 3 bases lay outside the gene matches. CDR3 length: 11 residues. Germline CDR1 reads LGHNT; CDR2 reads FRNRAP.

The sample here was CD4+ T cells from PBMCs cultured with HCoV-OC43 spike peptides, taken before COVID-19 vaccination. Subset in this sample: HCoV-OC43 spike overlapping peptide pool stimulation. The V gene is TRBV12-5, the J gene TRBJ2-3, with 7 bases lining up with TRBD2. The sequence derives from a human donor who received a COVID-19 vaccine. CDR3 residues: CASGLGLGQYF. The CDR3 DNA follows: TGTGCTAGTGGTTTAGGACTAGGTCAGTATTTT.